This T cell receptor (beta chain) originates from a study of T cells in Graves' hyperthyroidism and ophthalmopathy. Whole-study results and caveats: Separation of ophthalmopathy from stable hyperthyroidism was achieved by a 13 V-J model.

Researchers took RNA transcripts and amplified the TCR beta CDR3 regions from them. HTBI primers were employed in a first-round RT-PCR of the TCR CDR3. TCRdb re-derived calls from the multiplex PCR reads in MiXCR, one entry per CDR3 protein. The sample consists of hundreds of thousands of distinct CDR3 sequences, approximately 15% of them appearing once. Patients counted as stable if ophthalmopathy did not develop within 18 months. Patients were excluded because of uncontrolled infection, other autoimmune disease, pregnancy or lactation. The CDR3 length is 14 residues. The germline V gene has CDR1 SGHRS and CDR2 YFSETQ. Trimming pared 3 bases from V and 4 bases from J, leaving 14 bases between. The table lists this clonotype with a few counts. Its matching antigen is unknown.

The TCR comes from a woman younger than 35 with Graves' hyperthyroidism. The material sequenced was blood. The chain has TRBV5-1 and TRBJ2-7; D perhaps matches TRBD2 (5 bases). The DNA of the CDR3 is TGCGCCAGCAGCTGGGAGACTACGACTTACGAGCAGTACTTC. As protein: CASSWETTTYEQYF.